Listed below are T cell receptor beta chains from one sample, sequenced in a study of shared clonotypes between healthy human individuals. Generated by immunoSEQ multiplex PCR, the TCRdb table keeps only in-frame clones and is missing some. The sample carries around 620,000 clones, 95% recorded once. Sequenced input: naive CD8+ T cells sorted from blood. The receptors derive from a woman aged 25 to 39 in good health. Both conserved end residues are part of each CDR3. The D gene is left open where the match is weak. The size of a clone is reported for some rows only, either as once, few or many, or as a class for expanded clones.

j_gene,v_gene,abundance,d_gene,CDR3nt,CDR3aa
TRBJ1-5,TRBV27,few,TRBD1,TGTGCCAGCAGTCAAGGGACAGGGGGCAGTCAGCCCCAGCATTTT,CASSQGTGGSQPQHF
TRBJ2-1,TRBV27,-,-,TGTGCCAGCAGTTTATTACGGGGGAGTTTGCCGTTCTTC,CASSLLRGSLPFF
TRBJ2-7,TRBV14,-,-,TGTGCCAGCAGCCGGAACATCGACGAGCAGTACTTC,CASSRNIDEQYF
TRBJ1-1,TRBV7-9,-,TRBD1,TGTGCCAGCAGATGGGGACAGGGGGTACGGACTGAAGCTTTCTTT,CASRWGQGVRTEAFF
TRBJ1-5,TRBV6-5,-,-,TGTGCCAGCAGTTTCGGGACGGGAAATCAGCCCCAGCATTTT,CASSFGTGNQPQHF
TRBJ2-3,TRBV7-9,-,TRBD2,TGTGCCAGCAGTTTGAGCTGGAGTAGCGGGAGGGCCGAGGTTGATACGCAGTATTTT,CASSLSWSSGRAEVDTQYF
TRBJ2-7,TRBV28,-,TRBD2,TGTGCCAGCAGTGGACTCCTAGCGGACCGCTCCTACGAGCAGTACTTC,CASSGLLADRSYEQYF
TRBJ2-7,TRBV7-9,-,TRBD2,TGTGCCAGCAGCTTAGGCGGGGGCGAGCAGTACTTC,CASSLGGGEQYF
TRBJ2-5,TRBV27,-,TRBD2,TGTGCCAGCAGAATACTAGCGGGAGTTGAGACCCAGTACTTC,CASRILAGVETQYF
TRBJ2-7,TRBV28,-,-,TGTGCCAGCAGTTTGGGCCGTTTGCAGAGCTCCTACGAGCAGTACTTC,CASSLGRLQSSYEQYF
TRBJ2-7,TRBV7-9,-,TRBD1,TGTGCCAGCAGCCCTCCGACAGGGGAAGTATACGAGCAGTACTTC,CASSPPTGEVYEQYF
TRBJ2-7,TRBV5-1,-,-,TGCGCCAGCAGCTCCCGGACAAGCTACGAGCAGTACTTC,CASSSRTSYEQYF
TRBJ1-4,TRBV23-1,few,-,TGCGCCAGCAGTCCCCGGGGGCGGCGAATTTTT,CASSPRGRRIF
TRBJ2-7,TRBV11-2,-,-,TGTGCCAGCAGCTTCGGAGGCTCGCCCTACGAGCAGTACTTC,CASSFGGSPYEQYF
TRBJ2-7,TRBV7-9,-,-,TGTGCCAAACCGGGACATACGGGATGTCAGAGCTCCTACGAGCAGTACTTC,CAKPGHTGCQSSYEQYF
TRBJ1-5,TRBV10-2,-,-,TGCGCCAGCAGTGAGAGGGGAAGCAATCAGCCCCAGCATTTT,CASSERGSNQPQHF
TRBJ2-5,TRBV11-3,-,TRBD2,TGTGCCAGCAGCCCGGGGGGCCAAGAGACCCAGTACTTC,CASSPGGQETQYF
TRBJ2-2,TRBV7-9,once,-,TGTGCCAGCAGCCCAGGACAGCCGAACACCGGGGAGCTGTTTTTT,CASSPGQPNTGELFF
TRBJ2-7,TRBV28,-,-,TGTGCCAGCAGTCCCCTCGGACCCTTTGTAGGGCAGTACTTC,CASSPLGPFVGQYF
TRBJ2-7,TRBV11-2,-,TRBD1,TGTGCCAGCAGCTTCTCAGGAGGACAGGGTCTTGACGAGCAGTACTTC,CASSFSGGQGLDEQYF
TRBJ2-5,TRBV27,-,TRBD1,TGTGCCAGCAGTCTACGACAGGGGGCGAGTCAAGAGACCCAGTACTTC,CASSLRQGASQETQYF
TRBJ2-3,TRBV9,-,-,TGTGCCAGCAGCGTAGGGGATTATACGCAGTATTTT,CASSVGDYTQYF
TRBJ1-5,TRBV5-6,-,TRBD1,TGTGCCAGCAGCTCGACAGGGCTCGGCAATCAGCCCCAGCATTTT,CASSSTGLGNQPQHF
TRBJ2-7,TRBV20-1,-,-,TGCAGTGCAATGGAGATCTACGAGCAGTACTTC,CSAMEIYEQYF
TRBJ1-5,TRBV4-1,-,-,TGCGCCAGCAGCCAAGAAAAGGTTTTGAGCAATCAGCCCCAGCATTTT,CASSQEKVLSNQPQHF
TRBJ1-5,TRBV19,-,TRBD1,TGTGCCAGTAGTATTCTCGAAGGGGGCATTGGATGGGATCAGCCCCAGCATTTT,CASSILEGGIGWDQPQHF
TRBJ2-1,TRBV5-6,-,TRBD1,TGTGCCAGCAGCTGGGACAGGGGGCATGGTGAGCAGTTCTTC,CASSWDRGHGEQFF
TRBJ2-7,TRBV27,-,TRBD2,TGTGCCAGCAGTTTAGGGTGGGAGGGGTCCTACGAGCAGTACTTC,CASSLGWEGSYEQYF
TRBJ2-7,TRBV4-2,-,-,TGTGCCAGCAGCCAAGATCCAAGCTCCTACGAGCAGTACTTC,CASSQDPSSYEQYF
TRBJ1-1,TRBV28,once,-,TGTGCCAGCAGCTCCATGGGTGCGTTAACTGAAGCTTTCTTT,CASSSMGALTEAFF
TRBJ2-1,TRBV4-1,-,-,TGCGCCAGCAGCTCCAAGACGGGGAATGAGCAGTTCTTC,CASSSKTGNEQFF
TRBJ1-1,TRBV2,-,-,TGTGCCAGCAGTGAAGGTGAAGCTTTCTTT,CASSEGEAFF
TRBJ2-4,TRBV28,-,-,TGTGCCAGCAGTAGAGACAGTCCCTTACAGTACTTC,CASSRDSPLQYF
TRBJ2-7,TRBV6-1,-,TRBD1,TGTGCCAGCAGTGGGTTGGACAGGAGATACGAGCAGTACTTC,CASSGLDRRYEQYF
TRBJ2-1,TRBV5-1,-,TRBD2,TGCGCCAGCAGCCGAACAGCGGGGCCGCAAGAAGAGCAGTTCTTC,CASSRTAGPQEEQFF
TRBJ2-7,TRBV2,-,-,TGTGCCAGCAGTGAAAGTGGGGTCGAGCAGTACTTC,CASSESGVEQYF
TRBJ2-7,TRBV4-1,-,TRBD2,TGCGCCAGCAGCCAAGATGTGAGACTAGCGGGAGGGGAGCAGTACTTC,CASSQDVRLAGGEQYF
TRBJ2-5,TRBV5-4,-,-,TGTGCCAGCAGCTTCCGCGGCCAAGAGACCCAGTACTTC,CASSFRGQETQYF
TRBJ2-7,TRBV20-1,-,-,TGCAGTGCTAAGTACGAGCAGTACTTC,CSAKYEQYF
TRBJ2-7,TRBV28,-,TRBD2,TGTGCCAGCAGACCCTCGGGGGGGCGGGAGCAGTACTTC,CASRPSGGREQYF